This T cell receptor beta chain was captured in a study of blood T cell repertoires in COVID-19. Cohorts were assigned according to the clinical history that participants reported. Some clones are missing from TCRdb's copy, which holds only in-frame ones; the method was immunoSEQ multiplex PCR. Here the sample spans roughly 300,000 clones, just over 90% being singletons. This clonotype was sampled from a woman between 35 and 50 years old with acute COVID-19. Sequencing input: PBMCs or T cells enriched from blood (not recorded which).

The CDR3: CASSIARQPQHF. CDR3 coding DNA: TGTGCCAGTAGTATTGCTCGGCAGCCCCAGCATTTT. V gene TRBV19 combines with J gene TRBJ1-5; D is ambiguous. V was cut by 3 bases and J by 7 bases, with 7 bases left in between. Germline assignment: CDR1 LNHDA and CDR2 SQIVND (reference sequence). CDR3 length: 12 residues. The full variable domain, its missing parts supplied by reference TRBV19 and TRBJ1-5, is DGGITQSPKYLFRKEGQNVTLSCEQNLNHDAMYWYRQDPGQGLRLIYYSQIVNDFQKGDIAEGYSVSREKKESFPLTVTSAQKNPTAFYLCASSIARQPQHFGDGTRLSIL.